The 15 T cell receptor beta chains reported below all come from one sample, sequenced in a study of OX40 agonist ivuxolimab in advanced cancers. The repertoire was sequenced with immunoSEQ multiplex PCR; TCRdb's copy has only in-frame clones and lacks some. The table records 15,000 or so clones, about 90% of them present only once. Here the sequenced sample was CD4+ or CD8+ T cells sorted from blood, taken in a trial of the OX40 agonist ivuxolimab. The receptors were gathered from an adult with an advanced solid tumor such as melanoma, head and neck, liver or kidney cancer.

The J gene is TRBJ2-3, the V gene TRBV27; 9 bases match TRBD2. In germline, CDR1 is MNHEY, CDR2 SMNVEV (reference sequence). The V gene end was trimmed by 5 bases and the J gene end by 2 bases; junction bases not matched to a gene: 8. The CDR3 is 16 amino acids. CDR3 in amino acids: CASSLSTSGPTDTQYF. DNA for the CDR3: TGTGCCAGCAGTCTCTCGACTAGCGGACCCACAGATACGCAGTATTTT.

The CDR3 protein is CASSQFNQPQHF. The CDR3 region has the DNA TGTGCCAGCAGCCAGTTTAATCAGCCCCAGCATTTT. The chain is built from TRBV16 and TRBJ1-5; D is undetermined. V was cut by 3 bases and J by 4 bases, with 4 bases left in between. Germline-derived CDR1 and CDR2 are KGHSY and FQNENV. This CDR3 contains 12 residues.

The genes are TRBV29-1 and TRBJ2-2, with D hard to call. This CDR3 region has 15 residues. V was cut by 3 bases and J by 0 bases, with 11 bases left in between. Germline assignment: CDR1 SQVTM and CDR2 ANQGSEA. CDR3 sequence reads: CSVDLGTSNTGELFF. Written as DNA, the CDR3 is TGCAGCGTTGATTTGGGAACATCGAACACCGGGGAGCTGTTTTTT.

DNA for the CDR3: TGTGCCAGCAGCCCCGGGACTATTGGCGAGCAGTACTTC. Encoded protein: CASSPGTIGEQYF. This chain uses TRBV7-8 with TRBJ2-7, with 7 bases matching TRBD2. The junction had 7 bases not matched to a gene; V was cut back by 5 bases and J by 6 bases. Germline V gene sequence: CDR1 SGHVS, CDR2 FQNEAQ. The CDR3 sequence is 13 residues long.

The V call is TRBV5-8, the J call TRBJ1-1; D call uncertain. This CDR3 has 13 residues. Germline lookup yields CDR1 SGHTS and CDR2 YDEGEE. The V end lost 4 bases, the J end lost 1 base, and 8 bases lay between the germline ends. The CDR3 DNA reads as TGTGCCAGCAGCGCCGTTGGGAACACTGAAGCTTTCTTT. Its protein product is CASSAVGNTEAFF.

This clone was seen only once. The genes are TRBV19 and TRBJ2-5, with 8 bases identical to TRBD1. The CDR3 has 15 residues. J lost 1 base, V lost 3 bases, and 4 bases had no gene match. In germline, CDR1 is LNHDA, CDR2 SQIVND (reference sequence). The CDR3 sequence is CASSMDREGQETQYF. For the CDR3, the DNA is TGTGCCAGTAGTATGGACAGGGAAGGCCAAGAGACCCAGTACTTC.

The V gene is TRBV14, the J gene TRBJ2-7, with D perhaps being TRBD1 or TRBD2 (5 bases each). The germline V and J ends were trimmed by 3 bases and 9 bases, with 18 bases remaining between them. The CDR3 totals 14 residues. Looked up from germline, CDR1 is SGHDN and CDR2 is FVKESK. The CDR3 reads CASSHWDQTTWQYF. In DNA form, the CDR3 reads TGTGCCAGCAGCCATTGGGACCAAACAACCTGGCAGTACTTC.

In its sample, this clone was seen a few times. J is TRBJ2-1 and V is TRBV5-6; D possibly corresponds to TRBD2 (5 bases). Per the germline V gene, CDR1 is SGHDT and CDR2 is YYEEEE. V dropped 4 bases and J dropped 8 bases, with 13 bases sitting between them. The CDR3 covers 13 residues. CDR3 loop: CASSIGPGYEQFF. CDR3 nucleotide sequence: TGTGCCAGCAGCATAGGACCGGGGTATGAGCAGTTCTTC.

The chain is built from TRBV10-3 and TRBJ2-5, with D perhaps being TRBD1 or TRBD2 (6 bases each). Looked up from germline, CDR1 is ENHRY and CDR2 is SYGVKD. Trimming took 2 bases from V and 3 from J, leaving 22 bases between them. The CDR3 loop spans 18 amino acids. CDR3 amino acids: CAISELWVAGQDKETQYF. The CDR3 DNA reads TGTGCCATCAGTGAGCTGTGGGTCGCGGGACAAGATAAAGAGACCCAGTACTTC.

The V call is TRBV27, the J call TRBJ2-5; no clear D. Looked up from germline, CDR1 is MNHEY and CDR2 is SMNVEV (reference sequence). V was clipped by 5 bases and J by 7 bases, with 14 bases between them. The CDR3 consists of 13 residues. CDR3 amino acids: CASSQGHLGTQYF. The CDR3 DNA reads TGTGCCAGCAGTCAAGGGCACCTTGGGACCCAGTACTTC.

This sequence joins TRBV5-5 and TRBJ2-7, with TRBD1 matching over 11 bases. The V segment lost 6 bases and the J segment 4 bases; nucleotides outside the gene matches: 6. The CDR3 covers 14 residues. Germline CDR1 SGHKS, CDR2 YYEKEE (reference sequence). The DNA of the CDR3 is TGTGCCAGCATCCTAGGACAGGGGGCATACGAGCAGTACTTC. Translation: CASILGQGAYEQYF.

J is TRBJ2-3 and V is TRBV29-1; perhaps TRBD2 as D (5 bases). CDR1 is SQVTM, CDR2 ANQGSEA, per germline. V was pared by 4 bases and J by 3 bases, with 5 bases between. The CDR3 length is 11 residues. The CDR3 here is CSVGGTDTQYF. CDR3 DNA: TGCAGCGTTGGAGGGACAGATACGCAGTATTTT.

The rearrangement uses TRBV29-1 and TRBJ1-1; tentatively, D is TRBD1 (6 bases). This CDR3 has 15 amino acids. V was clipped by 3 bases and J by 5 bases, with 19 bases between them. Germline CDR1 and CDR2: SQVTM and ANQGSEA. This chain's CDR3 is CSVESAGGDWTEAFF. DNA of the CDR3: TGCAGCGTTGAGTCTGCGGGGGGCGATTGGACTGAAGCTTTCTTT. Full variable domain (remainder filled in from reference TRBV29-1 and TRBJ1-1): SAVISQKPSRDICQRGTSLTIQCQVDSQVTMMFWYRQQPGQSLTLIATANQGSEATYESGFVIDKFPISRPNLTFSTLTVSNMSPEDSSIYLCSVESAGGDWTEAFFGQGTRLTVV.

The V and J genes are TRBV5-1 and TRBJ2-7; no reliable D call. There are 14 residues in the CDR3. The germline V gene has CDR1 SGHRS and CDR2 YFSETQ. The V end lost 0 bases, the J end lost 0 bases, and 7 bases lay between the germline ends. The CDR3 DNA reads TGCGCCAGCAGCTTGGACCCAGACTCCTACGAGCAGTACTTC. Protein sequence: CASSLDPDSYEQYF.

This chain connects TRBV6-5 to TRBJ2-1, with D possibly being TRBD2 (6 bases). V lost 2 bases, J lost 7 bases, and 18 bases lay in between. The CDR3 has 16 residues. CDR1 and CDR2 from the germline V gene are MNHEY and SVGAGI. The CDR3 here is CASSYLPTGVWNEQFF. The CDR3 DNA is TGTGCCAGCAGTTACCTTCCCACGGGAGTATGGAATGAGCAGTTCTTC.